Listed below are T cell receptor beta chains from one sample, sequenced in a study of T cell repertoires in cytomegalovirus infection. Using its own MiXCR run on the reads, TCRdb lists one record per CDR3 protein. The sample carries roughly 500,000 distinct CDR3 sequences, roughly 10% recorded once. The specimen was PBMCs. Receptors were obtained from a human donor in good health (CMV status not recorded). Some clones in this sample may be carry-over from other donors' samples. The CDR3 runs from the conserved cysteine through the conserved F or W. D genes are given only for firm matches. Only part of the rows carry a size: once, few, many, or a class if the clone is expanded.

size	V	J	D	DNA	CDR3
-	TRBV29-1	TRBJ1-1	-	TGCAGCGTTGCTTCAACGGGGGTGAACACTGAAGCTTTCTTT	CSVASTGVNTEAFF
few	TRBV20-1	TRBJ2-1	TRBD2	TGCAGTGCTAGGGTTGCGGGAGTCTACAATGAGCAGTTCTTC	CSARVAGVYNEQFF
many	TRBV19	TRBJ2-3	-	TGTGCCAGTAGTACTGGACATACAGATACGCAGTATTTT	CASSTGHTDTQYF
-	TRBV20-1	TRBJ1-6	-	TGCAGTGCTAGAAAAGGCCAGACCTCCTATAATTCACCCCTCCACTTT	CSARKGQTSYNSPLHF
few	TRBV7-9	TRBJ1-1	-	TGTGCCAGCAGCTCCCCTTCGAAGGGCACTGAAGCTTTCTTT	CASSSPSKGTEAFF
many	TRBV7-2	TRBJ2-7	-	TGTGCCAGCCGTCCGTCAGGGAAGGACGAGCAGTACTTC	CASRPSGKDEQYF
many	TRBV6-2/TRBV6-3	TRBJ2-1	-	TGTGCCAGCAATGACGGAGCGATACACAATGAGCAGTTCTTC	CASNDGAIHNEQFF
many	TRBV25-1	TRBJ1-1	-	TGTGCCAGCAAAACCGAGGGGGTGAACACTGAAGCTTTCTTT	CASKTEGVNTEAFF
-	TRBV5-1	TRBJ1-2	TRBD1	TGCGCCAGCAGCTTGGGACAGGGGTCCTATTTCAACTATGGCTACACCTTC	CASSLGQGSYFNYGYTF
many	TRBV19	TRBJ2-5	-	TGTGCCAGTAGTAGAGGGGGGCCGGACTTCCAAGAGACCCAGTACTTC	CASSRGGPDFQETQYF
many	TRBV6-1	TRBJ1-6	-	TGTGCCAGCACCCGGGACAAATATAATTCACCCCTCCACTTT	CASTRDKYNSPLHF
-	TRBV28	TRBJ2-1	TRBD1	TGTGCCAGCAGTCCCCGGACAGGGTGGAGAAATGAGCAGTTCTTC	CASSPRTGWRNEQFF
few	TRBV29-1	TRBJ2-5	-	TGCAGCGGCAACCGACTGGCAGGGGATCGAATGTACTTC	CSGNRLAGDRMYF
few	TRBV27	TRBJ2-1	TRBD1	TGTGCCAGCAGGGAATCAACAGGGGGGCCGGGGCAGTTCTTC	CASRESTGGPGQFF
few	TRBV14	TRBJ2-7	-	TGTGCCAGCAGCCAGAGCGGTTACGAGCAGTACTTC	CASSQSGYEQYF
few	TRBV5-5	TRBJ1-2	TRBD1	TGTGCCAGCAGCTCGAACCGGGACAGGGAACCCTATGGCTACACCTTC	CASSSNRDREPYGYTF
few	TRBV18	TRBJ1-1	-	TGTGCCAGCTCACCGCGAGGCCCCAGGGACACTGAAGCTTTCTTT	CASSPRGPRDTEAFF
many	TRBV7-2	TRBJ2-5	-	TGTGCCAGCAGCTTAGTAGGCGGCGAAGAGACCCAGTACTTC	CASSLVGGEETQYF
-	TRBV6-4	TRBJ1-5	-	TGTGCCAGCAGCCTGGTCCCACCCAACCAATGGGGCAATCAGCCCCAGCATTTT	CASSLVPPNQWGNQPQHF
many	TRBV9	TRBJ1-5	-	TGTGCCAGCAGCGTAGAAGGGAACGGCAATCAGCCCCAGCATTTT	CASSVEGNGNQPQHF
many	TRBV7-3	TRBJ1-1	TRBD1	TGTGCCAGCAGCTTATATGGAGGAGGGGGCGAAGCTTTCTTT	CASSLYGGGGEAFF
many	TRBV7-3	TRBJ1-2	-	TGTGCCAGCAGCCCAATGGGGGGGAATGGCTACACCTTC	CASSPMGGNGYTF
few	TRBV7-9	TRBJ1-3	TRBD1	TGTGCCAGCAGCTCCGACAGGGGCTCTGGAAACACCATATATTTT	CASSSDRGSGNTIYF
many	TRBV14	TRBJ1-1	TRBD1	TGTGCCAGCAGCCCCACAGGGGGCACGACTGAAGCTTTCTTT	CASSPTGGTTEAFF
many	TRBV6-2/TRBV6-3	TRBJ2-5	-	TGTGCCAGCAGTCCTAGAGGGGCTCAAGAGACCCAGTACTTC	CASSPRGAQETQYF
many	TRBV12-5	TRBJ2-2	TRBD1	TGTGCTAGTGCCAATTTACAGGGGGTCGCGAACACCGGGGAGCTGTTTTTT	CASANLQGVANTGELFF
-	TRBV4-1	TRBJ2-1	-	TGCGCCAGCAGCCAAGAGTCTAGTGATGCCTACAATGAGCAGTTCTTC	CASSQESSDAYNEQFF
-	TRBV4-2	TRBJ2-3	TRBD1	TGTGCCAGCAGACCGGGACAGGACACAGATACGCAGTATTTT	CASRPGQDTDTQYF
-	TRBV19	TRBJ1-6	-	TGTGCCAGTAGTATAAGAACGGATAATTCACCCCTCCACTTT	CASSIRTDNSPLHF